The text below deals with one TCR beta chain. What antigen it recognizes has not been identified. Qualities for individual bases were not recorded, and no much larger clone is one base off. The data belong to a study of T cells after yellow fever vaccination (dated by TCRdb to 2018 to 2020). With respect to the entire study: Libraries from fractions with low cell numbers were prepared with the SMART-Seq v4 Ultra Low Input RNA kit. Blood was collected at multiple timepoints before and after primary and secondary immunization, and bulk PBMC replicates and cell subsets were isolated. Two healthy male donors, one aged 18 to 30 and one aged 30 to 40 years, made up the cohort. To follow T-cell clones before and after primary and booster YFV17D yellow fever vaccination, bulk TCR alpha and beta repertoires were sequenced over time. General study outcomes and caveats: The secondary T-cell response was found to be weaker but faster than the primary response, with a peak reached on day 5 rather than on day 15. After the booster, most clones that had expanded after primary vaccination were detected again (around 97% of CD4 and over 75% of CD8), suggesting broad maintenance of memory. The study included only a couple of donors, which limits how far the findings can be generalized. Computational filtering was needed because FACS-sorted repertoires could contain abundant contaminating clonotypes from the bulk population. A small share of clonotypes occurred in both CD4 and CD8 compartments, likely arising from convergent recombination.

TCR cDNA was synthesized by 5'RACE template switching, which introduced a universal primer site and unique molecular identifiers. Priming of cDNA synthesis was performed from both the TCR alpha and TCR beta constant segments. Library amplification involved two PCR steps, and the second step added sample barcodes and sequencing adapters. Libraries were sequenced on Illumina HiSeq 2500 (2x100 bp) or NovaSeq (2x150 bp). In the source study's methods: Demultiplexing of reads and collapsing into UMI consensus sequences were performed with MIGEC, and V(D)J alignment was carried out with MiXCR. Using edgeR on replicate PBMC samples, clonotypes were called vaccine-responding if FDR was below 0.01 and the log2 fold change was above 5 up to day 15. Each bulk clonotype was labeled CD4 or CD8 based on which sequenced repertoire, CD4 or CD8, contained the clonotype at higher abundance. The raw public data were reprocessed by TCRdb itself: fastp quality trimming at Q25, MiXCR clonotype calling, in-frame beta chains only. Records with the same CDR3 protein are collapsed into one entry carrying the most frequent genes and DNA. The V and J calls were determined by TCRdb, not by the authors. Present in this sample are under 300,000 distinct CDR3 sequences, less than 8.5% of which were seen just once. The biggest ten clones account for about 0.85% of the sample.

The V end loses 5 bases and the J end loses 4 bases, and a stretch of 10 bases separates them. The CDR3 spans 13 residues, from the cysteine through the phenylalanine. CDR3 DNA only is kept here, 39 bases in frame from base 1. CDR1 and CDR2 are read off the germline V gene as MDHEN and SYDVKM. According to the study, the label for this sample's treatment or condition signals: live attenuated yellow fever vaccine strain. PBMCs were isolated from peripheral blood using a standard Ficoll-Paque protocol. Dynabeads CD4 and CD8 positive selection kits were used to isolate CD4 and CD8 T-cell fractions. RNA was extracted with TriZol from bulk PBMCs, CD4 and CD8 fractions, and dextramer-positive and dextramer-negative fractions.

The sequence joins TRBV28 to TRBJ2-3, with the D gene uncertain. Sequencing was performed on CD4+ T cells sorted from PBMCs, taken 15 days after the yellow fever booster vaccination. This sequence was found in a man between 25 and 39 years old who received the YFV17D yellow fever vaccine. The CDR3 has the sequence CASSPRAPDTQYF. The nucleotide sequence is TGTGCCAGCAGTCCCCGAGCCCCAGATACGCAGTATTTT.